The clone carrying this TCR beta chain is medium-sized (0.01 to 0.1%) by share. Per sample, around 0.65 ug of bulk tumor genomic DNA was the template used. Multiple widely separated biopsies were taken from each primary tumor at surgery. Each patient presented with untreated, newly diagnosed non-small cell lung cancer and received curative surgery. Multiplex PCR (32 V and 13 J primers) was used to amplify the TCR beta CDR3. TCRdb reprocessed the multiplex PCR reads via MiXCR and lists one record per CDR3 protein. The profile shows about 1,900 distinct CDR3 sequences, about 20% of them singletons. This record belongs to a study of immune heterogeneity within non-small cell lung tumors. V dropped 5 bases and J dropped 2 bases, with 4 bases sitting between them. The CDR3 consists of 11 residues. Germline loops: CDR1 SGHAT, CDR2 FQDESV (reference sequence).

The chain has TRBV11-1 and TRBJ2-7; D is undetermined. The source material was lung tumor tissue. The TCR originated in a woman in her 50s with non-small cell lung cancer. CDR3 sequence: CASSTAYEQYF. In DNA form, the CDR3 reads TGTGCCAGCAGCACCGCCTACGAGCAGTACTTC.